This record concerns one T cell receptor beta chain sequence. Its target is not known. The sample is drawn from a study of T-cell memory formation after mild COVID-19. Study conclusions and caveats: Researchers could not confirm that second-wave clones peaking on day 37 targeted SARS-CoV-2.

CDR1 is SGHTA and CDR2 is FQGNSA in the germline V gene. The CDR3 has 13 residues. The V gene lost 0 bases and the J gene lost 8 bases, with 8 bases spanning the gap. TCR alpha and TCR beta cDNA libraries carrying sample barcodes and UMIs came from 5'RACE with constant-segment primers. TCRdb independently ran MiXCR on the 5' RACE reads; one entry per CDR3 protein. The data contain around 300,000 distinct CDR3 sequences, about 13% of them seen just once; the ten biggest clones take up around 20%. The chain has TRBV7-2 and TRBJ1-3; no reliable D call. Material: PBMCs or a T cell subset sorted from them (not recorded which). The clonotype originates from a man in his late teens or twenties who had mild COVID-19 (a few samples of this study predate the infection). Cell type and time point are not known. The chain's CDR3 is CASSLASEHTIYF. The CDR3 DNA reads TGTGCCAGCAGCTTAGCGTCAGAGCACACCATATATTTT.